This T cell receptor (beta chain) was sequenced during a study of T cells after yellow fever vaccination. Points from the study as a whole: Among all clonotypes, a small share was observed in both CD4 and CD8 compartments. Weaker, the secondary response had a peak occurring faster, on day 5 versus 15. Abundant clonotypes from the bulk population could get into FACS-sorted repertoires as contaminants.

The CDR3 consists of 15 residues. Germline CDR1 and CDR2: SGHKS and YYEKEE (reference sequence). V lost 4 bases and J lost 8; bases outside the gene matches: 12. A 5'RACE template-switching step, the method used to make TCR cDNA, added a universal primer site and UMIs. TCRdb re-analysed the 5' RACE reads in MiXCR, keeping a single row per CDR3 protein. The sample holds hundreds of thousands of distinct CDR3 sequences; over 9% are singletons and the top ten take around 14%. This clonotype was observed a handful of times. No antigen is known for it. Source: PBMCs, taken on the day of the yellow fever booster vaccination. The origin of this receptor is a man aged 25 to 40 who received the YFV17D yellow fever vaccine. The chain employs TRBV5-5 and TRBJ1-2, with TRBD1 identical over 9 bases. CDR3 sequence reads: CASSPGTGPTGGYTF. In DNA form, the CDR3 reads TGTGCCAGCAGCCCCGGGACAGGGCCCACAGGAGGCTACACCTTC.